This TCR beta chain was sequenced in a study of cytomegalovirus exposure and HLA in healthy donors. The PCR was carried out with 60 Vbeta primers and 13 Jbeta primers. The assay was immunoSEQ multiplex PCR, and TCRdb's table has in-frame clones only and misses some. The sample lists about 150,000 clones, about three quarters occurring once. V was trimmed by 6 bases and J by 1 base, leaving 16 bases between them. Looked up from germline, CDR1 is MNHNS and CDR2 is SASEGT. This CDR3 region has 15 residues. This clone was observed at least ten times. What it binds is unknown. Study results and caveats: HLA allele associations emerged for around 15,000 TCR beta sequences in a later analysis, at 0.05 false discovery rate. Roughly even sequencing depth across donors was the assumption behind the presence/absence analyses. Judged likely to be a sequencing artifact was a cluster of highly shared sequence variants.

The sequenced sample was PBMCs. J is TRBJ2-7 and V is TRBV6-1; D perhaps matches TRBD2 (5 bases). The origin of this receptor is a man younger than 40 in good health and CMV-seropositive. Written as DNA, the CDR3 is TGTGCCAGCAGCCAAGGAGGCTCACAGTCCTACGAGCAGTACTTC. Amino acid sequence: CASSQGGSQSYEQYF.